This is a list of T cell receptor beta chains from one sample in a study of regulatory T cells in long-lasting Graves disease. Using its own MiXCR run on the multiplex PCR reads, TCRdb lists one record per CDR3 protein. The table includes a few hundred thousand distinct CDR3 sequences, about a quarter detected once. Sequences were derived from peripheral blood mononuclear cells (PBMCs), sampled when the disease was refractory, from a patient treated with antithyroid drugs. The receptors were gathered from a female donor with Graves disease. The CDR3 runs from the conserved cysteine through the conserved F or W. The D gene is left open where the match is weak. Size is omitted from some rows. Given values are once, few, many or a class for expanded clones.

d_gene,j_gene,v_gene,abundance,CDR3aa,CDR3nt
-,TRBJ1-2,TRBV25-1,few,CASSDQVYGYTF,TGTGCCAGCAGTGATCAGGTCTATGGCTACACCTTC
TRBD1,TRBJ1-2,TRBV6-1,many,CASSEQGVDGYTF,TGTGCCAGCAGTGAACAGGGGGTCGATGGCTACACCTTC
-,TRBJ1-1,TRBV18,-,CASSPAGTVNTEAFF,TGTGCCAGCTCACCAGCCGGGACGGTGAACACTGAAGCTTTCTTT
TRBD2,TRBJ2-7,TRBV9,-,CASSPRLADPSYEQYF,TGTGCCAGCAGCCCCCGTCTAGCGGATCCCTCCTACGAGCAGTACTTC
TRBD1,TRBJ1-1,TRBV29-1,-,CSAWDRVKTEAFF,TGCAGCGCATGGGACAGGGTTAAGACTGAAGCTTTCTTT
-,TRBJ1-2,TRBV6-1,few,CASTWTDYGYTF,TGTGCCAGCACCTGGACAGATTATGGCTACACCTTC
-,TRBJ2-7,TRBV27,-,CASSSVHEQYF,TGTGCCAGCAGCTCCGTCCACGAGCAGTACTTC
-,TRBJ2-1,TRBV20-1,-,CSARDMQSMSYNEQFF,TGCAGTGCTAGAGATATGCAGTCTATGTCCTACAATGAGCAGTTCTTC
TRBD2,TRBJ2-5,TRBV5-5,many,CASSPGGTQETQYF,TGTGCCAGCAGCCCCGGGGGGACCCAAGAGACCCAGTACTTC
TRBD2,TRBJ2-2,TRBV19,many,CASSILAGDTGELFF,TGTGCCAGTAGTATATTAGCGGGAGACACCGGGGAGCTGTTTTTT
TRBD1,TRBJ1-1,TRBV3-1,-,CASRERGLNTEAFF,TGTGCCAGCAGGGAGAGGGGGCTGAACACTGAAGCTTTCTTT
TRBD1,TRBJ2-2,TRBV5-1,-,CASSRTGIPGELFF,TGCGCCAGCAGCCGGACAGGAATACCCGGGGAGCTGTTTTTT
-,TRBJ1-3,TRBV9,-,CASSSPPPQGPGNTIYF,TGTGCCAGCAGCTCCCCCCCCCCACAGGGCCCTGGAAACACCATATATTTT
-,TRBJ1-1,TRBV2,many,CASSEFGQSLGYTEAFF,TGTGCCAGCAGTGAATTCGGGCAGTCCCTAGGGTACACTGAAGCTTTCTTT
-,TRBJ2-2,TRBV10-3,few,CALRRGQAPTHGELFF,TGTGCCCTAAGGAGGGGGCAGGCTCCCACCCACGGGGAGCTGTTTTTT
TRBD2,TRBJ2-7,TRBV4-3,few,CASSQENSGISYEQYF,TGCGCCAGCAGCCAAGAGAATAGCGGGATTTCCTACGAGCAGTACTTC
-,TRBJ2-5,TRBV12-3/TRBV12-4,-,CASSLVGPGETQYF,TGTGCCAGCAGTTTGGTAGGGCCAGGAGAGACCCAGTACTTC
TRBD2,TRBJ2-1,TRBV10-3,-,CAIRGTSGDNEQFF,TGTGCCATCAGGGGGACTAGCGGTGACAATGAGCAGTTCTTC
TRBD2,TRBJ2-2,TRBV19,-,CASSRLAGANTGELFF,TGTGCCAGTAGTAGACTAGCGGGAGCGAACACCGGGGAGCTGTTTTTT
-,TRBJ1-1,TRBV2,many,CASLSNPGNTEAFF,TGTGCCAGCCTCTCGAACCCGGGGAACACTGAAGCTTTCTTT
TRBD2,TRBJ2-7,TRBV20-1,-,CSALLSGRDYEQYF,TGCAGTGCCCTCCTTAGCGGGAGGGACTACGAGCAGTACTTC
TRBD2,TRBJ2-5,TRBV20-1,many,CSASSGGSKETQYF,TGCAGTGCTTCCAGCGGGGGATCGAAAGAGACCCAGTACTTC
TRBD1,TRBJ2-5,TRBV3-1,many,CASSQGNRGPEETQYF,TGTGCCAGCAGCCAAGGAAACAGGGGGCCGGAAGAGACCCAGTACTTC
-,TRBJ1-5,TRBV28,many,CASRLIGTQPQHF,TGTGCCAGCAGACTCATAGGAACTCAGCCCCAGCATTTT
-,TRBJ1-5,TRBV19,many,CASSMAGLNNQPQHF,TGTGCCAGTAGTATGGCGGGGCTCAACAATCAGCCCCAGCATTTT
TRBD1,TRBJ2-6,TRBV10-3,few,CAISLQGARSGANVLTF,TGTGCCATCAGCCTACAGGGGGCCAGATCTGGGGCCAACGTCCTGACTTTC
-,TRBJ2-7,TRBV3-1,-,CASSQDRGRGEQYF,TGTGCCAGCAGCCAAGATCGGGGGAGAGGCGAGCAGTACTTC
TRBD1,TRBJ1-2,TRBV4-2,-,CASSQDSGDSHYGYTF,TGTGCCAGCAGCCAAGATAGTGGGGACAGTCACTATGGCTACACCTTC
-,TRBJ1-6,TRBV20-1,few,CSARDSGTYNSPLHF,TGCAGTGCTAGAGATTCGGGCACATATAATTCACCCCTCCACTTT
-,TRBJ2-2,TRBV9,-,CASSVGSTTGELFF,TGTGCCAGCAGCGTAGGTAGCACTACCGGGGAGCTGTTTTTT
-,TRBJ2-3,TRBV28,-,CASSPVSGGGKTDTQYF,TGTGCCAGCAGCCCAGTTTCGGGTGGGGGGAAGACAGATACGCAGTATTTT
TRBD1,TRBJ1-2,TRBV10-3,-,CAISGDRGLGDGYTF,TGTGCCATCAGTGGGGACAGGGGGCTAGGAGATGGCTACACCTTC
TRBD1,TRBJ2-5,TRBV24-1,few,CATSEPGQGSETQYF,TGTGCCACCAGTGAACCGGGACAGGGGTCGGAGACCCAGTACTTC
TRBD2,TRBJ2-2,TRBV11-2,-,CASSLAVLAGRVSPGELFF,TGTGCCAGCAGCTTAGCTGTGCTAGCGGGAAGGGTATCCCCCGGGGAGCTGTTTTTT
TRBD1,TRBJ2-3,TRBV7-2,-,CASVFTPGQGAADTQYF,TGTGCCAGCGTCTTTACCCCCGGACAGGGGGCAGCAGATACGCAGTATTTT
TRBD2,TRBJ2-2,TRBV7-2,few,CASSLARLAGPTGELFF,TGTGCCAGCAGCTTAGCGCGACTAGCGGGGCCCACCGGGGAGCTGTTTTTT
-,TRBJ2-7,TRBV7-9,few,CDSSLDRLRSGEQYF,TGTGACAGCAGCTTAGATCGTCTCAGGTCGGGCGAGCAGTACTTC
TRBD2,TRBJ2-3,TRBV7-2,-,CASSLRAGGPGDTQYF,TGTGCCAGCAGCTTACGAGCGGGAGGGCCGGGAGATACGCAGTATTTT
-,TRBJ2-7,TRBV6-1,-,CASKGLSYEQYF,TGTGCCAGCAAGGGACTCTCCTACGAGCAGTACTTC
TRBD2,TRBJ2-5,TRBV7-9,-,CASSLRSSGRETQYF,TGTGCCAGCAGCTTAAGGTCGAGCGGGAGAGAGACCCAGTACTTC